These 17 T cell receptor beta chains came from one sample sequenced in a study of blood T cell repertoires in COVID-19. Here immunoSEQ multiplex PCR was the method, and the copy in TCRdb shows in-frame clones only, minus some. The top ten clones hold roughly 6% of a sample with about 52,000 clones, 91% of them seen once. The specimen was peripheral blood. These receptors were taken from a man in his forties or fifties with active COVID-19.

The V gene is TRBV6-1, the J gene TRBJ2-6; no clear D gene. The germline V gene has CDR1 MNHNS and CDR2 SASEGT. This CDR3 comprises 17 residues. V was shortened by 3 bases and J by 0 bases, with 12 bases between the two germline ends. The CDR3 is CASSEAGFISGANVLTF. CDR3 nucleotides: TGTGCCAGCAGTGAGGCAGGATTCATCTCTGGGGCCAACGTCCTGACTTTC.

V usage is TRBV5-8 and J usage is TRBJ1-1; 8 nucleotides line up with TRBD1. Per germline, CDR1 SGHTS and CDR2 YDEGEE. This CDR3 region has 15 residues. V lost 0 bases and J lost 7; bases outside the gene matches: 8. CDR3 sequence (DNA): TGTGCCAGCAGCTTGGGACAGGGGTTCCTCGGTGAAGCTTTCTTT. As protein: CASSLGQGFLGEAFF.

The chain combines TRBV10-3 with TRBJ2-5; 15 nucleotides align to TRBD2. There are 17 residues in the CDR3. Germline CDR1 ENHRY, CDR2 SYGVKD. The junction had 5 bases not matched to a gene; V was cut back by 5 bases and J by 1 base. The CDR3 nucleotides read TGTGCCATCAGTAGCGGGACTAGCGGGGGGCCCCAAGAGACCCAGTACTTC. Amino acids: CAISSGTSGGPQETQYF.

The chain uses TRBV7-8 and TRBJ2-3, with 15 positions matching TRBD2. The V gene's germline CDR1 is SGHVS and CDR2 FQNEAQ. V trimming: 5 bases; J trimming: 0 bases; junction bases outside the gene matches: 6. The CDR3 contains 18 residues. The DNA for the CDR3 is TGTGCCAGCAGCACGGGACTAGCGGGAGGACATAGCACAGATACGCAGTATTTT. Protein sequence: CASSTGLAGGHSTDTQYF.

This chain links TRBV5-1 with TRBJ2-1; the D gene is possibly TRBD2 (5 bases). Germline-derived CDR1 and CDR2 are SGHRS and YFSETQ. There are 14 residues in the CDR3. V was trimmed by 4 bases and J by 0 bases, leaving 8 bases between them. The DNA for the CDR3 is TGCGCCAGCAGCCCGGGAAACTCCTACAATGAGCAGTTCTTC. It encodes CASSPGNSYNEQFF.

V gene TRBV5-1 combines with J gene TRBJ2-4; 7 bases map to TRBD2. Germline V CDR1 and CDR2: SGHRS, YFSETQ. This CDR3 has 13 amino acids. With V trimmed by 4 bases and J by 6 bases, 4 bases remained unmatched. This chain's CDR3 is CASSPGRGNIQYF. DNA of the CDR3: TGCGCCAGCAGCCCGGGGAGGGGAAACATTCAGTACTTC.

The chain is built from TRBV19 and TRBJ1-1; perhaps TRBD1 as D (6 bases). Trimming removed 3 bases at V and 1 base at J, with 15 bases between. Germline-derived CDR1 and CDR2 are LNHDA and SQIVND (reference sequence). This CDR3 is 16 amino acids long. The CDR3 region has the DNA TGTGCCAGTAGTATGGACCCCGGGACACCGAACACTGAAGCTTTCTTT. The encoded protein is CASSMDPGTPNTEAFF.

CDR3 region: CASSDSRVDQPQHF. CDR3 sequence (DNA): TGTGCCAGCAGTGATTCCAGGGTGGATCAGCCCCAGCATTTT. The genes are TRBV6-1 and TRBJ1-5; D is perhaps TRBD1 (5 bases). Trimming removed 3 bases at V and 5 bases at J, with 11 bases between. The CDR3 extends over 14 amino acids. CDR1 and CDR2 from the germline V gene are MNHNS and SASEGT.

This clone was seen once. The chain couples TRBV10-3 to TRBJ2-7, with 12 bases matching TRBD1. The CDR3 has 15 amino acids. From germline, CDR1 is ENHRY and CDR2 SYGVKD. The V segment lost 4 bases and the J segment 4 bases; nucleotides outside the gene matches: 5. The CDR3 region is CAISVGTGGDYEQYF. In nucleotides, the CDR3 is TGTGCCATCAGTGTAGGGACAGGGGGCGATTACGAGCAGTACTTC.

This rearrangement joins TRBV6-5 to TRBJ2-1; D may be TRBD2 (6 bases). Germline V gene sequence: CDR1 MNHEY, CDR2 SVGAGI. Trimming shortened V by 6 bases and J by 0 bases, and 12 bases separated the two germline ends. This CDR3 has 15 residues. The CDR3 sequence: CASRPGTDSYNEQFF. CDR3 sequence (DNA): TGTGCCAGCAGGCCCGGGACTGACTCCTACAATGAGCAGTTCTTC.

The V and J genes are TRBV14 and TRBJ2-5; no clear D. V was cut by 3 bases and J by 1 base, with 15 bases left in between. This CDR3 spans 16 amino acids. Germline CDR1 and CDR2: SGHDN and FVKESK. Here the CDR3 reads CASSQPRTSRQETQYF. Written as DNA, the CDR3 is TGTGCCAGCAGCCAGCCAAGAACGAGCCGCCAAGAGACCCAGTACTTC. Supplemented by reference TRBV14 and TRBJ2-5, the full variable domain reads EAGVTQFPSHSVIEKGQTVTLRCDPISGHDNLYWYRRVMGKEIKFLLHFVKESKQDESGMPNNRFLAERTGGTYSTLKVQPAELEDSGVYFCASSQPRTSRQETQYFGPGTRLLVL.

This clone was counted only a few times. The rearrangement links TRBV28 to TRBJ2-7, with 7 positions matching TRBD2. CDR1 is MDHEN and CDR2 is SYDVKM in the germline V gene. J lost 5 bases, V lost 5 bases, and 9 bases had no gene match. The CDR3 contains 14 residues. The CDR3 nucleotides read TGTGCCAGCAGTCGCTTTAGCGGGCAGGACGAGCAGTACTTC. Its protein product is CASSRFSGQDEQYF.

CDR3 amino acids: CASSFQGTDNSPLHF. The CDR3, as DNA: TGTGCCAGCAGCTTTCAGGGGACAGATAATTCACCCCTCCACTTT. This rearrangement joins TRBV5-4 to TRBJ1-6; 7 bases are shared with TRBD1. The CDR3 consists of 15 residues. The V gene end was trimmed by 2 bases and the J gene end by 5 bases; junction bases not matched to a gene: 4. Germline V gives CDR1 SGHNT, CDR2 YYREEE (reference sequence).

The chain joins TRBV2 to TRBJ2-7; D possibly corresponds to TRBD1 (5 bases). The length of the CDR3 is 16 residues. The germline V and J ends were trimmed by 3 bases and 0 bases, with 15 bases remaining between them. Germline assignment: CDR1 SNHLY and CDR2 FYNNEI. DNA of the CDR3: TGTGCCAGCAGTGATACTGAGGCAGGGAACTCCTACGAGCAGTACTTC. Translating it yields CASSDTEAGNSYEQYF.

The rearrangement uses TRBV5-8 and TRBJ2-7; TRBD2 is a possible D gene (6 bases). Looked up from germline, CDR1 is SGHTS and CDR2 is YDEGEE. This CDR3 contains 14 residues. Trimming pared 4 bases from V and 0 bases from J, leaving 11 bases between. Here the CDR3 reads CASSPDYTSYEQYF. The CDR3 region has the DNA TGTGCCAGCAGCCCGGACTATACCTCCTACGAGCAGTACTTC.

The rearrangement links TRBV6-6 to TRBJ2-2; TRBD1 might be the D (6 bases). This CDR3 has 15 amino acids. Between the trimmed V and J ends, which lost 6 bases and 2 bases, there was a span of 13 bases. In germline, CDR1 is MNHNY, CDR2 SVGAGI (reference sequence). CDR3 residues: CASRPPGQNTGELFF. In DNA, the CDR3 is TGTGCCAGCAGGCCGCCGGGACAAAACACCGGGGAGCTGTTTTTT.

This clone was seen a single time. The chain employs TRBV28 and TRBJ1-5; unclear D gene. The ends were cut back, 4 bases at V and 8 bases at J, with 9 bases in the middle. The CDR3 totals 12 residues. The V gene's germline CDR1 is MDHEN and CDR2 SYDVKM. The CDR3 bases are TGTGCCAGCAGTTCGCCCGGGAAGCCCCAGCATTTT. Translated, it gives CASSSPGKPQHF.